This T cell receptor beta chain was recorded in a study of T-cell memory formation after mild COVID-19. General study points: Confirmation of SARS-CoV-2 specificity was lacking for second-wave clones peaking day 37.

Per the germline V gene, CDR1 is SGDLS and CDR2 is YYNGEE. V was clipped by 0 bases and J by 0 bases; unmatched bases: 7. The CDR3 length is 18 residues. A note on this clonotype: As yet, its antigen is unknown.

TCRdb reprocessed the 5' RACE reads via MiXCR and lists one record per CDR3 protein. The table has 200,000 to 250,000 distinct CDR3 sequences, around a tenth seen once. This receptor was obtained from a man aged 18 to 29 who had mild COVID-19 (a few samples of this study predate the infection). Cell type and time point are not known. Sequences were obtained from PBMCs or a T cell subset sorted from them (not recorded which). The rearrangement joins TRBV9 to TRBJ2-5; 11 bases line up with TRBD2. The CDR3 here is CASSVGSSGGTYQETQYF. CDR3 sequence (DNA): TGTGCCAGCAGCGTAGGGTCTAGCGGGGGGACGTACCAAGAGACCCAGTACTTC.